This TCR beta chain was observed in a study of T cells in tuberculosis. Overall study context: IGRA-negative adolescents, IGRA-positive adolescents with latent tuberculosis and adults with active tuberculosis formed this South African cohort. Within 7 days of starting treatment, or before, PBMC were stored. Study results and limitations: Samples were chosen by availability of cryopreserved specimens. Smaller alpha distances in active tuberculosis partly reflected shorter CDR3-alpha lengths.

Germline CDR1 is SGHTA and CDR2 is FQGTGA. The CDR3 is made up of 15 amino acids. V gave up 6 bases and J gave up 2 bases, with 17 bases separating them. Regarding time point: new active TB diagnosis, blood taken before or within 7 days of starting treatment. Profiled with immunoSEQ multiplex PCR; TCRdb holds only in-frame clones, not every one. The table lists 30,000 to 40,000 clones, around 90% of them singletons. On this clone: What it recognizes is unknown.

This chain uses TRBV7-3 with TRBJ2-7; no firm D call. Sample: PBMCs, taken at tuberculosis diagnosis. This TCR came from an adult with tuberculosis. The CDR3 sequence is CASSLEAGRTYEQYF. The DNA of the CDR3 is TGTGCCAGCAGTTTAGAAGCCGGCAGGACCTACGAGCAGTACTTC. The entire variable domain, with the rest obtained from reference TRBV7-3 and TRBJ2-7, is as follows: GAGVSQTPSNKVTEKGKYVELRCDPISGHTALYWYRQSLGQGPEFLIYFQGTGAADDSGLPNDRFFAVRPEGSVSTLKIQRTERGDSAVYLCASSLEAGRTYEQYFGPGTRLTVT.